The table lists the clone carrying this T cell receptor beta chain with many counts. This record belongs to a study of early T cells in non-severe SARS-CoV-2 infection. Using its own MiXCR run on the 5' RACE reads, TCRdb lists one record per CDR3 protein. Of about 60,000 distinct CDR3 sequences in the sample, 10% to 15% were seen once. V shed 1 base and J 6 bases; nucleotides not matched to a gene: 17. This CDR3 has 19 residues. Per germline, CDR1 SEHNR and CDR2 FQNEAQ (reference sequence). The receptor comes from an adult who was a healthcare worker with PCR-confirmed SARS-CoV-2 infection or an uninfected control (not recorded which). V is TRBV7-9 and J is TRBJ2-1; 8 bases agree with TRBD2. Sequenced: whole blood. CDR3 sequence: CASSLVFSLSEREFNEQFF. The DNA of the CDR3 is TGTGCCAGCAGCTTAGTGTTCTCCTTATCGGAGCGGGAGTTCAATGAGCAGTTCTTC.